Described below is a single T cell receptor (beta chain) sequence and its context. As yet, its antigen is unknown. This specimen belongs to a study of cytomegalovirus exposure and HLA in healthy donors. Findings and caveats of the study: CMV serostatus stood as the only immune exposure information on hand.

V lost 2 bases to trimming and J lost 4 bases, with 14 bases between them. Germline CDR1 reads SGHTA; CDR2 reads FQGNSA. This CDR3 comprises 15 residues. PCR involved 60 Vbeta and 13 Jbeta primers. TCRdb keeps only in-frame clones here, not all; method: immunoSEQ multiplex PCR. This table holds some 170,000 clones, 65% to 80% found once. J is TRBJ2-5 and V is TRBV7-2; D perhaps matches TRBD2 (7 bases). This sequence was found in a woman in her 30s in good health and CMV-seronegative. What was sequenced was PBMCs. CDR3 sequence: CASSLRARGAETQYF. CDR3 sequence (DNA): TGTGCCAGCAGCTTAAGAGCTCGGGGGGCAGAGACCCAGTACTTC.